These 19 T cell receptor beta chains were all obtained from the same sample, sequenced in a study of blood T cell repertoires in COVID-19. Clones were sequenced by immunoSEQ multiplex PCR, and TCRdb holds only the in-frame ones, with some missing. Of 65,000 to 90,000 clones in the sample, around 82% were seen once. Sequenced sample: peripheral blood. The receptors here all came from a human donor in a cohort sampled during active COVID-19.

By sample fraction, this clone is medium-sized. The V call is TRBV6-2 or TRBV6-3, the J call TRBJ1-2, with TRBD1 identical over 7 bases. Germline V gene lookup returns CDR1 MNHEY and CDR2 SVGEGT. Trimming removed 3 bases from V and 4 bases from J; junction bases left unmatched: 11. The CDR3 extends over 16 amino acids. CDR3 sequence (DNA): TGTGCCAGCAGTTATACGCCGGGACAGACTTCCTATGGCTACACCTTC. It is translated as CASSYTPGQTSYGYTF.

V gene TRBV11-2 combines with J gene TRBJ2-1, with TRBD1 as a possible D gene (5 bases). The germline V gene encodes CDR1 SGHAT and CDR2 FQNNGV. The V gene lost 4 bases and the J gene lost 2 bases, with 9 bases spanning the gap. This CDR3 region has 14 residues. The CDR3 sequence: CASSSWGTYNEQFF. For the CDR3, the DNA is TGTGCCAGCAGCTCCTGGGGCACCTACAATGAGCAGTTCTTC.

The chain is built from TRBV11-1 and TRBJ2-3; tentatively, D is TRBD1 (6 bases). The CDR3 consists of 15 residues. Germline V gives CDR1 SGHAT, CDR2 FQDESV (reference sequence). V dropped 5 bases and J dropped 3 bases, with 15 bases sitting between them. CDR3 DNA: TGTGCCAGCAGCCCGGGCGCAGGGGAAACAGATACGCAGTATTTT. Protein sequence: CASSPGAGETDTQYF.

This clone showed up just a few times. The J gene is TRBJ1-5, the V gene TRBV28, with a possible D match to TRBD1 (6 bases). Germline V gives CDR1 MDHEN, CDR2 SYDVKM. The CDR3 covers 11 residues. V shed 5 bases and J shed 14 bases, with 13 bases lying between them. The DNA for the CDR3 is TGTGCCAGCAGTGCCGAGGGGGGGAAGCATTTT. Protein: CASSAEGGKHF.

This chain joins TRBV9 and TRBJ1-3; no firm D call. The CDR3 runs 14 residues. CDR1 is SGDLS and CDR2 is YYNGEE in the germline V gene. V was pared by 4 bases and J by 0 bases, with 8 bases between. CDR3 sequence: CASSSGLSGNTIYF. The CDR3 coding sequence is TGTGCCAGCAGCTCCGGACTCTCTGGAAACACCATATATTTT.

The CDR3 DNA reads TGTGCCAGCTCACCGTCCAGGGGCCGTATTTCACCCCTCCACTTT. Translated, it gives CASSPSRGRISPLHF. The chain joins TRBV18 to TRBJ1-6; D may be TRBD1 (6 bases). Trimming cost V 3 bases and J 9 bases, with 15 bases left between them. Germline V lookup: CDR1 KGHSH, CDR2 LQKENI. The length of the CDR3 is 15 residues.

The V and J genes are TRBV19 and TRBJ1-1, with D unclear. The V gene's germline CDR1 is LNHDA and CDR2 SQIVND (reference sequence). Trimming cost V 2 bases and J 4 bases, with 14 bases left between them. The CDR3 length is 15 residues. The CDR3 nucleotides read TGTGCCAGTAGTATAATGGCAGGACTGGGCACTGAAGCTTTCTTT. As protein: CASSIMAGLGTEAFF.

The count of this clone is one. The chain joins TRBV10-3 to TRBJ2-3; 9 nucleotides match TRBD2. This CDR3 has 15 amino acids. The V gene's germline CDR1 is ENHRY and CDR2 SYGVKD. V was pared by 7 bases and J by 0 bases, with 5 bases of the junction left unmatched. CDR3 sequence (DNA): TGTGCCATCACACCTAGCGGGACTAGCACAGATACGCAGTATTTT. Protein: CAITPSGTSTDTQYF.

The genes are TRBV23-1 and TRBJ1-4, with 11 bases aligning to TRBD1. TRBV23-1 qualifies as an ORF whose function is uncertain. V trimming: 3 bases; J trimming: 8 bases; junction bases outside the gene matches: 8. The CDR3 sequence is 16 residues long. As DNA, the CDR3 is TGCGCCAGCAGTCACCTCCCGGGACAGGGGGGGGAAAAACTGTTTTTT. This sequence encodes CASSHLPGQGGEKLFF.

This chain links TRBV9 with TRBJ1-1, with D possibly matching TRBD1 (5 bases). CDR1 is SGDLS and CDR2 is YYNGEE in the germline V gene. The V and J ends lost 6 bases and 1 base respectively, with 13 bases between them. This CDR3 has 14 residues. The CDR3 loop is CASTPGLTNTEAFF. DNA for the CDR3: TGTGCCAGCACACCAGGGTTGACGAACACTGAAGCTTTCTTT.

The J gene is TRBJ2-7, the V gene TRBV18, with TRBD1 matching over 10 bases. V trimming: 6 bases; J trimming: 3 bases; junction bases outside the gene matches: 2. The germline V gene encodes CDR1 KGHSH and CDR2 LQKENI. The CDR3 covers 13 residues. The CDR3 nucleotides are TGTGCCAGCTCTAGGGACAGGGGCTACGAGCAGTACTTC. Translating it yields CASSRDRGYEQYF.

The rearrangement joins TRBV4-3 to TRBJ2-1, with TRBD2 identical over 10 bases. CDR3 length: 17 residues. V lost 4 bases, J lost 2 bases, and 8 bases stayed unmatched. The germline V gene encodes CDR1 LGHNA and CDR2 YSLEER. The CDR3 sequence is CASSPEQAGGPYNEQFF. DNA for the CDR3: TGCGCCAGCAGCCCAGAACAAGCGGGGGGGCCCTACAATGAGCAGTTCTTC.

The chain combines TRBV19 with TRBJ1-2, with TRBD1 as a possible D gene (5 bases). V gave up 4 bases and J gave up 4 bases, with 10 bases separating them. Looked up from germline, CDR1 is LNHDA and CDR2 is SQIVND (reference sequence). The CDR3 covers 13 residues. The CDR3 nucleotides are TGTGCCAGTAGTACCTCAGGGTTCTATGGCTACACCTTC. Translation: CASSTSGFYGYTF.

This chain joins TRBV28 and TRBJ2-7; 7 bases are shared with TRBD1. The CDR3 consists of 14 residues. Germline-derived CDR1 and CDR2 are MDHEN and SYDVKM. Trimming cost V 6 bases and J 3 bases; bases outside gene matches: 8. The CDR3 coding sequence is TGTGCCAGCAGACTGCCGGGACAGAACTACGAGCAGTACTTC. It codes for CASRLPGQNYEQYF.

This chain links TRBV19 with TRBJ2-1; D is possibly TRBD1 (7 bases). Germline V gene sequence: CDR1 LNHDA, CDR2 SQIVND (reference sequence). The CDR3 has 14 residues. V lost 0 bases, J lost 8 bases, and 11 bases lay in between. Here the CDR3 DNA reads TGTGCCAGTAGTATAGAGGGCAGGGGGGATGAGCAGTTCTTC. It yields the protein CASSIEGRGDEQFF.

This clone appeared once. This sequence joins TRBV28 and TRBJ1-6; 9 bases line up with TRBD1. The CDR3 covers 15 residues. Germline values: CDR1 MDHEN, CDR2 SYDVKM. After removal of 5 bases from V and 10 bases from J, the junction contained 9 bases not matched to a gene. The CDR3 sequence is CASSPGQGQGSPLHF. The CDR3 nucleotides read TGTGCCAGCAGTCCGGGACAGGGCCAGGGCTCACCCCTCCACTTT.

In this sample, this clone turned up once. V gene TRBV29-1 combines with J gene TRBJ2-7; 7 nucleotides agree with TRBD1. The CDR3 runs 13 residues. Trimming removed 7 bases from V and 2 bases from J; junction bases left unmatched: 8. Germline CDR1 reads SQVTM; CDR2 reads ANQGSEA. CDR3 amino acids: CSATGTETYEQYF. The CDR3 DNA follows: TGCAGCGCGACCGGGACAGAAACCTACGAGCAGTACTTC.

This clone has more than one count but fewer than ten. The chain links TRBV4-3 to TRBJ1-2; perhaps TRBD1 as D (6 bases). This CDR3 comprises 16 residues. CDR1 LGHNA and CDR2 YSLEER come from the germline V gene. V lost 3 bases, J lost 0 bases, and 14 bases lay in between. In nucleotides, the CDR3 is TGCGCCAGCAGCCAGGCTGCGACAGGTACTAACTATGGCTACACCTTC. It yields the protein CASSQAATGTNYGYTF.

This clone was recorded once. The chain has TRBV12-5 and TRBJ1-1; 7 positions agree with TRBD1. Germline loops: CDR1 LGHNT, CDR2 FRNRAP. This CDR3 contains 14 residues. V was pared by 5 bases and J by 8 bases, with 11 bases of the junction left unmatched. The CDR3 sequence: CASGPGGGWQEAFF. The CDR3 DNA reads as TGTGCTAGTGGTCCGGGAGGGGGCTGGCAAGAAGCTTTCTTT.